Listed below are T cell receptor beta chains from one sample, sequenced in a study of blood T cells in healthy people across ages. A single record per CDR3 protein comes from TCRdb applying MiXCR to the 5' RACE reads. The profile shows roughly 680,000 distinct CDR3 sequences, roughly 49% of them singletons. The sequenced sample consisted of blood. These receptors were obtained from a woman aged 60 to 75 in good health. The CDR3 runs from the conserved cysteine through the conserved F or W. The D gene is left open where the match is weak. For some rows the clone size is stated as once, few or many, or as a class when expanded; others skip it.

j_call: TRBJ2-3; v_call: TRBV4-3; clone_size: .; d_call: .; cdr3_aa: CASSQVWGRSTDTQYF; cdr3_nt: TGCGCCAGCAGCCAAGTTTGGGGACGTAGCACAGATACGCAGTATTTT
j_call: TRBJ2-3; v_call: TRBV9; clone_size: .; d_call: TRBD2; cdr3_aa: CASSGTSGASDTQYF; cdr3_nt: TGTGCCAGCAGCGGGACTAGCGGAGCCTCAGATACGCAGTATTTT
j_call: TRBJ2-1; v_call: TRBV28; clone_size: .; d_call: TRBD2; cdr3_aa: CASSSLLMTSGSYNEQFF; cdr3_nt: TGTGCCAGCAGTTCCCTGCTCATGACTAGCGGGAGTTACAATGAGCAGTTCTTC
j_call: TRBJ1-2; v_call: TRBV7-2; clone_size: .; d_call: TRBD1; cdr3_aa: CASSQDRGRYGYTF; cdr3_nt: TGTGCCAGCAGCCAAGACAGGGGGAGGTATGGCTACACCTTC
j_call: TRBJ2-7; v_call: TRBV5-1; clone_size: .; d_call: .; cdr3_aa: CASSDQLVAEQYF; cdr3_nt: TGCGCCAGCAGCGACCAACTAGTTGCCGAGCAGTACTTC
j_call: TRBJ2-3; v_call: TRBV30; clone_size: .; d_call: .; cdr3_aa: CAWSEGIDTQYF; cdr3_nt: TGTGCCTGGAGTGAGGGTATAGATACGCAGTATTTT
j_call: TRBJ2-1; v_call: TRBV7-8; clone_size: .; d_call: .; cdr3_aa: CASSLQEYNEQFF; cdr3_nt: TGTGCCAGCAGTTTACAAGAATACAATGAGCAGTTCTTC
j_call: TRBJ2-7; v_call: TRBV28; clone_size: few; d_call: TRBD2; cdr3_aa: CASSFQAGYSYEQYF; cdr3_nt: TGTGCCAGCAGTTTTCAAGCGGGGTACTCCTACGAGCAGTACTTC
j_call: TRBJ2-7; v_call: TRBV20-1; clone_size: few; d_call: .; cdr3_aa: CSGIRDTTSYEQYF; cdr3_nt: TGCAGTGGCATCCGGGACACCACTTCCTACGAGCAGTACTTC
j_call: TRBJ1-2; v_call: TRBV28; clone_size: .; d_call: .; cdr3_aa: CASTSVFRDYGYTF; cdr3_nt: TGTGCCAGCACTTCCGTATTTCGGGACTATGGCTACACCTTC
j_call: TRBJ2-1; v_call: TRBV2; clone_size: .; d_call: .; cdr3_aa: CASSAGLGDNEQFF; cdr3_nt: TGTGCCAGCAGTGCAGGGCTTGGGGACAATGAGCAGTTCTTC
j_call: TRBJ2-5; v_call: TRBV20-1; clone_size: .; d_call: .; cdr3_aa: CSTREGGETQYF; cdr3_nt: TGCAGTACTAGAGAGGGGGGAGAGACCCAGTACTTC
j_call: TRBJ1-2; v_call: TRBV5-1; clone_size: .; d_call: .; cdr3_aa: CASSLFTDNYGYTF; cdr3_nt: TGCGCCAGCAGCTTGTTCACAGACAACTATGGCTACACCTTC